This is a list of T cell receptor beta chains from one sample in a study of cytotoxic CD8 clonotypes in ibrutinib-treated CLL. Some clones are missing from TCRdb's copy, which holds only in-frame ones; the method was immunoSEQ multiplex PCR. The table shows 49,000 or so clones, with approximately 50% occurring only once. The sample here was PBMCs, taken after 12 months of ibrutinib treatment. Source of these receptors: a human donor with chronic lymphocytic leukemia. The CDR3 runs from the conserved cysteine through the conserved F or W. A D gene is named only where the DNA matches it firmly. Size is stated for part of the rows, as once, few or many counts, or as a class when the clone is expanded.

15	TRBJ2-1	NA	TRBV6-4	TRBD1	CASRPDRGSYNEQFF	TGTGCCAGCAGACCGGACAGGGGGTCTTACAATGAGCAGTTCTTC
15	TRBJ1-6	few	TRBV5-1	TRBD1	CASSWRDRDNSPLHF	TGCGCCAGCAGCTGGAGGGACAGGGACAATTCACCCCTCCACTTT
13	TRBJ2-5	NA	TRBV5-4	NA	CASSYPPKETQYF	TGTGCCAGCAGCTACCCACCGAAAGAGACCCAGTACTTC
14	TRBJ1-1	NA	TRBV7-9	TRBD1	CASSRQGGNTEAFF	TGTGCCAGCAGCCGACAGGGAGGGAACACTGAAGCTTTCTTT
16	TRBJ1-2	few	TRBV19	NA	CASSIRDTGMAYGYTF	TGTGCCAGTAGTATCCGGGACACTGGGATGGCCTATGGCTACACCTTC
14	TRBJ1-2	few	TRBV5-1	NA	CASSSSGGDLGYTF	TGCGCCAGCAGCTCCTCCGGGGGAGATTTGGGCTACACCTTC
14	TRBJ2-7	NA	TRBV28	NA	CASRRREVTYEQYF	TGTGCCAGTCGTCGAAGGGAGGTAACCTACGAGCAGTACTTC
14	TRBJ2-3	NA	TRBV29-1	TRBD1	CSVKTGTGADTQYF	TGCAGCGTTAAAACCGGGACAGGGGCAGATACGCAGTATTTT
15	TRBJ2-1	NA	TRBV5-6	TRBD2	CASSQGLAGGLVQFF	TGTGCCAGCAGCCAGGGACTAGCGGGAGGGTTAGTGCAGTTCTTC
16	TRBJ1-2	NA	TRBV11-2	TRBD1	CASSLDRRDRGQGYTF	TGTGCCAGCAGCTTAGATCGCAGGGACAGGGGGCAAGGCTACACCTTC
14	TRBJ1-1	few	TRBV7-3	NA	CASSPQGQNTEAFF	TGTGCCAGCAGCCCTCAGGGACAGAACACTGAAGCTTTCTTT
15	TRBJ2-3	NA	TRBV19	TRBD1	CASNPGTGGGGTQYF	TGTGCCAGTAATCCCGGGACAGGGGGCGGAGGTACGCAGTATTTT
16	TRBJ1-5	NA	TRBV27	TRBD1	CASRPRSDRANQPQHF	TGTGCCAGCAGGCCCCGATCGGACAGGGCAAATCAGCCCCAGCATTTT
12	TRBJ2-7	NA	TRBV5-3	NA	CASTPRRAEQYF	TGTGCCAGCACCCCTCGCAGGGCCGAGCAGTACTTC
13	TRBJ1-5	NA	TRBV2	NA	CASTQGFGQPQHF	TGTGCCAGCACCCAGGGGTTCGGCCAGCCCCAGCATTTT
14	TRBJ1-5	many	TRBV2	NA	CASRGGTSNQPQHF	TGTGCCAGCAGAGGAGGGACGAGCAATCAGCCCCAGCATTTT
16	TRBJ2-5	NA	TRBV9	NA	CASSPTPGNSGETQYF	TGTGCCAGCAGCCCCACGCCGGGGAACAGTGGCGAGACCCAGTACTTC
14	TRBJ2-1	NA	TRBV29-1	NA	CSVRDRRRTSEQFF	TGCAGCGTCAGAGACCGACGGCGGACCTCGGAGCAGTTCTTC
17	TRBJ2-3	few	TRBV6-1	TRBD2	CASSEGLAGWGTDTQYF	TGTGCCAGCAGTGAAGGACTAGCGGGATGGGGCACAGATACGCAGTATTTT